Below, 12 T cell receptor beta chains from the same sample are listed, as sequenced in a study of regulatory T cells in long-lasting Graves disease. Time point specified: newly diagnosed GD, antithyroid drugs for less than 3 months. Preparation of the TCR library used RNA extracted from PBMCs. Building the TCR beta libraries relied on iRepertoire HTBI primers, and CDR3 regions underwent Arm-PCR. TCRdb called the multiplex PCR reads again in MiXCR, with one record for every CDR3 protein. The profile shows about 220,000 distinct CDR3 sequences, roughly 18% of them singletons. This sample also belongs to another study, concerning T cells in Graves' hyperthyroidism and ophthalmopathy.

The sample here was peripheral blood mononuclear cells (PBMCs), taken at new diagnosis, from a patient treated with antithyroid drugs. The receptors derive from a woman in her 30s with Graves disease.

This clonotype was recorded many times. The chain combines TRBV14 with TRBJ1-2; 7 bases fit TRBD1. Germline lookup yields CDR1 SGHDN and CDR2 FVKESK. The J segment lost 7 bases and the V segment lost 0 bases, leaving 5 bases of the junction unmatched. CDR3 size: 14 residues. This chain's CDR3 is CASSQDTRGVGYTF. CDR3 DNA: TGTGCCAGCAGCCAAGATACCAGGGGGGTTGGCTACACCTTC.

This clonotype counts as medium-sized (0.01 to 0.1%). The chain employs TRBV18 and TRBJ1-1, with unresolved D. This CDR3 contains 13 residues. Trimming cost V 1 base and J 5 bases, with 8 bases left between them. Germline V gives CDR1 KGHSH, CDR2 LQKENI. The CDR3 reads CASSPQGGTEAFF. The CDR3 bases are TGTGCCAGCTCACCACAGGGTGGAACTGAAGCTTTCTTT.

This clonotype was seen at least ten times. For the CDR3, the DNA is TGTGCCAGCAGTTTATATTCCAGGTCTAATGAAAAACTGTTTTTT. Translation gives CASSLYSRSNEKLFF. The chain couples TRBV28 to TRBJ1-4; D is unclear. The germline V gene encodes CDR1 MDHEN and CDR2 SYDVKM. The CDR3 has 15 residues. The V and J ends lost 1 base and 3 bases respectively, with 9 bases between them.

This clonotype has at least ten counts. The rearrangement links TRBV29-1 to TRBJ1-1; D might be TRBD1 (5 bases). The CDR3 contains 14 residues. CDR1 and CDR2 from the germline V gene are SQVTM and ANQGSEA. V lost 7 bases and J lost 5, with 20 bases in between. In nucleotides, the CDR3 is TGCAGCGCACCCGATGTGGGGGGAGGAACTGAAGCTTTCTTT. This encodes CSAPDVGGGTEAFF.

This clonotype was counted a few times. The chain combines TRBV29-1 with TRBJ2-7, with a possible D match to TRBD2 (6 bases). The germline V gene has CDR1 SQVTM and CDR2 ANQGSEA. With 5 bases removed from V and 3 bases from J, the gap between germline ends came to 23 bases. CDR3 length equals 16 residues. The CDR3: CSVSGVHDEEFYEQYF. The CDR3 DNA reads as TGCAGCGTTTCGGGGGTCCATGATGAGGAGTTCTACGAGCAGTACTTC.

In this sample, this clonotype turned up many times. The rearrangement joins TRBV11-2 to TRBJ1-4; 7 bases map to TRBD1. The CDR3 is 15 residues long. Germline CDR1 and CDR2: SGHAT and FQNNGV. V lost 5 bases, J lost 3 bases, and 6 bases stayed unmatched. The CDR3 coding sequence is TGTGCCAGCAGCCGAGACAGGGTGGCTAATGAAAAACTGTTTTTT. Translation gives CASSRDRVANEKLFF. Looking up the rest from reference TRBV11-2 and TRBJ1-4 gives the full variable domain: EAGVAQSPRYKIIEKRQSVAFWCNPISGHATLYWYQQILGQGPKLLIQFQNNGVVDDSQLPKDRFSAERLKGVDSTLKIQPAKLEDSAVYLCASSRDRVANEKLFFGSGTQLSVL.

This clonotype has at least ten counts. The chain carries TRBV11-2 and TRBJ2-3, with D possibly matching TRBD2 (5 bases). The V end was cut by 1 base, the J end by 6 bases, with 5 bases between. Germline V gene data show CDR1 as SGHAT and CDR2 as FQNNGV. The CDR3 extends over 12 amino acids. CDR3 DNA: TGTGCCAGCAGCTTAGCGGGGGATACGCAGTATTTT. It yields the protein CASSLAGDTQYF.

This clonotype has a single count. The chain uses TRBV9 and TRBJ2-1; 10 bases align to TRBD2. The CDR3 sequence is 15 residues long. Per the germline V gene, CDR1 is SGDLS and CDR2 is YYNGEE. After removal of 0 bases from V and 5 bases from J, the junction contained 2 bases not matched to a gene. Here the CDR3 reads CASSVELAGNNEQFF. CDR3 nucleotide sequence: TGTGCCAGCAGCGTAGAACTAGCGGGAAACAATGAGCAGTTCTTC.

The chain has TRBV6-4 and TRBJ1-6; 7 positions agree with TRBD1. The V gene end was trimmed by 7 bases and the J gene end by 5 bases; junction bases not matched to a gene: 14. CDR1 and CDR2 (germline): MRHNA, SNTAGT. This CDR3 comprises 17 residues. The CDR3 reads CASTTRRGLWHNSPLHF. For the CDR3, the DNA is TGTGCCAGCACTACCCGGAGGGGGCTGTGGCATAATTCACCCCTCCACTTT.

This clonotype was observed at least ten times. V usage is TRBV24-1 and J usage is TRBJ2-1, with 8 bases aligning to TRBD2. Trimming removed 5 bases from V and 0 bases from J; junction bases left unmatched: 5. Germline V CDR1 and CDR2: KGHDR, SFDVKD. The CDR3 runs 16 residues. CDR3 residues: CATSGRTSGSYNEQFF. The CDR3 nucleotides are TGTGCCACCAGTGGCCGAACTAGCGGCTCCTACAATGAGCAGTTCTTC.

Regarding this clonotype: It differs at one base from a far larger clone, so likely a read error. The V call is TRBV2, the J call TRBJ2-3; tentative D call: TRBD2 (5 bases). The J call may be incorrect, as the DNA end agrees better with TRBJ2-7. The CDR3 has 13 residues. Germline CDR1 and CDR2: SNHLY and FYNNEI. The CDR3 region is CASSRQAGNEQYF. CDR3 DNA: TGTGCCAGCAGTAGGCAGGCCGGGAACGAGCAGTACTTC.

The rearrangement joins TRBV5-1 to TRBJ2-5; 10 bases are shared with TRBD2. The J segment lost 4 bases and the V segment lost 2 bases, leaving 14 bases of the junction unmatched. The CDR3 spans 18 residues. Germline CDR1 and CDR2: SGHRS and YFSETQ. The DNA for the CDR3 is TGCGCCAGCAGCTTTTGGGGCGCGGCTAGCGGGAGTGGAGAGACCCAGTACTTC. It encodes CASSFWGAASGSGETQYF.